This is a list of T cell receptor beta chains from one sample in a study of T cell responses to AZD1222 COVID-19 vaccine. The protocol was immunoSEQ multiplex PCR, while the TCRdb copy is restricted to in-frame clones and leaves out a portion. The sample lists 110,000 to 150,000 clones, around 92% occurring once. The sample here was peripheral blood, taken 28 days after the second AZD1222 dose. Receptors originate from an adult who received the AZD1222 COVID-19 vaccine. CDR3s include the opening cysteine and the closing phenylalanine or tryptophan. The D gene is left open where the match is weak. Size is omitted from some rows. Given values are once, few, many or a class for expanded clones.

v_gene: TRBV3-1/TRBV3-2; j_gene: TRBJ2-1; d_gene: .; abundance: once; CDR3aa: CASSPSTGVREQFF; CDR3nt: TGTGCCAGCAGCCCGTCGACGGGAGTAAGGGAGCAGTTCTTC
v_gene: TRBV5-8; j_gene: TRBJ1-4; d_gene: .; abundance: .; CDR3aa: CASSWPGLMNEKLFF; CDR3nt: TGTGCCAGCAGCTGGCCGGGACTCATGAATGAAAAACTGTTTTTT
v_gene: TRBV7-2; j_gene: TRBJ2-1; d_gene: .; abundance: .; CDR3aa: CASTNRTHGGRSSYNEQFF; CDR3nt: TGTGCCAGCACCAACCGGACCCATGGGGGCCGAAGCTCCTACAATGAGCAGTTCTTC
v_gene: TRBV28; j_gene: TRBJ1-6; d_gene: .; abundance: .; CDR3aa: CASSILTDSPLHF; CDR3nt: TGTGCCAGCAGCATTTTGACTGACTCACCCCTCCACTTT
v_gene: TRBV6-5; j_gene: TRBJ1-2; d_gene: TRBD1; abundance: .; CDR3aa: CASILDRGRYGYTF; CDR3nt: TGTGCCAGCATCCTGGACAGGGGACGCTATGGCTACACCTTC
v_gene: TRBV2; j_gene: TRBJ2-2; d_gene: .; abundance: .; CDR3aa: CASRRTANTGELFF; CDR3nt: TGTGCCAGCAGGAGGACGGCGAACACCGGGGAGCTGTTTTTT
v_gene: TRBV5-1; j_gene: TRBJ1-5; d_gene: .; abundance: .; CDR3aa: CASSLSLGGQPQHF; CDR3nt: TGCGCCAGCAGCTTGAGTCTGGGAGGCCAGCCCCAGCATTTT
v_gene: TRBV18; j_gene: TRBJ1-5; d_gene: .; abundance: .; CDR3aa: CASSSGGQPQHF; CDR3nt: TGTGCCAGCTCATCCGGTGGTCAGCCCCAGCATTTT
v_gene: TRBV4-1; j_gene: TRBJ1-5; d_gene: .; abundance: .; CDR3aa: CASSQQPGRGVDQPQHF; CDR3nt: TGCGCCAGCAGCCAACAGCCCGGCAGGGGTGTCGATCAGCCCCAGCATTTT
v_gene: TRBV9; j_gene: TRBJ2-3; d_gene: .; abundance: .; CDR3aa: CASSVEGARITDTQYF; CDR3nt: TGTGCCAGCAGCGTAGAAGGGGCGCGTATCACAGATACGCAGTATTTT
v_gene: TRBV27; j_gene: TRBJ1-1; d_gene: .; abundance: .; CDR3aa: CASSYRENTEAFF; CDR3nt: TGTGCCAGCAGTTACAGAGAGAACACTGAAGCTTTCTTT
v_gene: TRBV9; j_gene: TRBJ1-2; d_gene: .; abundance: .; CDR3aa: CASSSILTRTGYTF; CDR3nt: TGTGCCAGCAGCTCCATCCTGACGAGGACTGGCTACACCTTC
v_gene: TRBV12-3/TRBV12-4; j_gene: TRBJ1-2; d_gene: .; abundance: .; CDR3aa: CASSFRGGYGYTF; CDR3nt: TGTGCCAGCAGTTTCAGAGGGGGCTATGGCTACACCTTC
v_gene: TRBV5-1; j_gene: TRBJ1-2; d_gene: .; abundance: .; CDR3aa: CASSPGLEPHYGYTF; CDR3nt: TGCGCCAGCAGCCCCGGGCTAGAACCCCATTATGGCTACACCTTC
v_gene: TRBV15; j_gene: TRBJ2-5; d_gene: .; abundance: .; CDR3aa: CATSWESQETQYF; CDR3nt: TGTGCCACCAGTTGGGAGTCCCAAGAGACCCAGTACTTC
v_gene: TRBV9; j_gene: TRBJ2-3; d_gene: .; abundance: .; CDR3aa: CASSVNLQRTTDTQYF; CDR3nt: TGTGCCAGCAGCGTAAACCTCCAGCGCACCACAGATACGCAGTATTTT
v_gene: TRBV18; j_gene: TRBJ2-1; d_gene: TRBD2; abundance: .; CDR3aa: CASSPWSSLADNEQFF; CDR3nt: TGTGCCAGCTCACCATGGTCTTCCCTAGCGGACAATGAGCAGTTCTTC
v_gene: TRBV7-9; j_gene: TRBJ1-5; d_gene: TRBD1; abundance: .; CDR3aa: CASSLGGQAPYQPQHF; CDR3nt: TGTGCCAGCAGCTTAGGGGGACAGGCTCCCTATCAGCCCCAGCATTTT
v_gene: TRBV12-3/TRBV12-4; j_gene: TRBJ1-6; d_gene: TRBD1; abundance: .; CDR3aa: CASQRDSNSPLHF; CDR3nt: TGTGCCAGCCAGCGGGACAGTAATTCACCCCTCCACTTT
v_gene: TRBV19; j_gene: TRBJ1-6; d_gene: TRBD1; abundance: .; CDR3aa: CASSAAGGSPLHF; CDR3nt: TGTGCCAGTAGTGCGGCAGGGGGCTCACCCCTCCACTTT
v_gene: TRBV6-5; j_gene: TRBJ2-5; d_gene: .; abundance: .; CDR3aa: CATPRGGQETQYF; CDR3nt: TGTGCCACCCCGAGGGGGGGCCAAGAGACCCAGTACTTC
v_gene: TRBV9; j_gene: TRBJ2-2; d_gene: TRBD2; abundance: .; CDR3aa: CASSPGLAGVGGELFF; CDR3nt: TGTGCCAGCAGCCCAGGACTAGCGGGAGTCGGCGGGGAGCTGTTTTTT
v_gene: TRBV28; j_gene: TRBJ1-2; d_gene: .; abundance: .; CDR3aa: CASGGIGGYTF; CDR3nt: TGTGCCAGCGGGGGAATCGGTGGCTACACCTTC
v_gene: TRBV2; j_gene: TRBJ1-2; d_gene: .; abundance: .; CDR3aa: CASAGVRDYYGYTF; CDR3nt: TGTGCCAGCGCTGGGGTCAGGGACTACTATGGCTACACCTTC
v_gene: TRBV2; j_gene: TRBJ1-3; d_gene: .; abundance: .; CDR3aa: CATRGFRRNTIYF; CDR3nt: TGTGCCACTCGAGGTTTCAGGCGGAACACCATATATTTT
v_gene: TRBV5-1; j_gene: TRBJ2-2; d_gene: .; abundance: .; CDR3aa: CASRVGNTGELFF; CDR3nt: TGCGCCAGCAGGGTGGGGAACACCGGGGAGCTGTTTTTT
v_gene: TRBV5-4; j_gene: TRBJ1-6; d_gene: TRBD1; abundance: .; CDR3aa: CASSLDRGRSASPLHF; CDR3nt: TGTGCCAGCAGCTTAGACAGGGGGCGATCCGCCTCACCCCTCCACTTT
v_gene: TRBV30; j_gene: TRBJ1-2; d_gene: .; abundance: .; CDR3aa: CAWDIVNYGYTF; CDR3nt: TGTGCCTGGGACATCGTCAACTATGGCTACACCTTC
v_gene: TRBV19; j_gene: TRBJ2-2; d_gene: .; abundance: .; CDR3aa: CASSWDNLSAGELFF; CDR3nt: TGTGCCAGTAGTTGGGACAACCTGAGTGCCGGGGAGCTGTTTTTT
v_gene: TRBV5-8; j_gene: TRBJ2-1; d_gene: .; abundance: .; CDR3aa: CASSLGQRYNEQFF; CDR3nt: TGTGCCAGCAGCTTGGGACAGCGTTACAATGAGCAGTTCTTC
v_gene: TRBV7-2; j_gene: TRBJ1-2; d_gene: TRBD1; abundance: .; CDR3aa: CASSPQGGTNYGYTF; CDR3nt: TGTGCCAGCAGCCCGCAGGGGGGAACTAACTATGGCTACACCTTC
v_gene: TRBV3-1/TRBV3-2; j_gene: TRBJ2-1; d_gene: .; abundance: .; CDR3aa: CASSQGPSEQFF; CDR3nt: TGTGCCAGCAGCCAAGGGCCGTCTGAGCAGTTCTTC
v_gene: TRBV11-1; j_gene: TRBJ2-1; d_gene: .; abundance: .; CDR3aa: CASSLAATTGNEQFF; CDR3nt: TGTGCCAGCAGCTTAGCAGCTACGACGGGAAATGAGCAGTTCTTC
v_gene: TRBV7-9; j_gene: TRBJ2-1; d_gene: TRBD2; abundance: .; CDR3aa: CASSSPPSGRALSYNEQFF; CDR3nt: TGTGCCAGCAGCTCACCACCTAGCGGGAGGGCCCTCAGCTACAATGAGCAGTTCTTC
v_gene: TRBV27; j_gene: TRBJ2-3; d_gene: TRBD2; abundance: .; CDR3aa: CASTKPGLAGRDTQYF; CDR3nt: TGTGCCAGCACAAAACCGGGACTAGCGGGAAGAGATACGCAGTATTTT
v_gene: TRBV24-1; j_gene: TRBJ1-2; d_gene: .; abundance: .; CDR3aa: CATSDPHRAYGYTF; CDR3nt: TGTGCCACCAGTGATCCCCACAGGGCCTATGGCTACACCTTC
v_gene: TRBV28; j_gene: TRBJ1-2; d_gene: TRBD1; abundance: .; CDR3aa: CASILSPTGGADGYTF; CDR3nt: TGTGCCAGCATCCTCTCTCCGACAGGGGGCGCGGATGGCTACACCTTC
v_gene: TRBV19; j_gene: TRBJ2-6; d_gene: .; abundance: .; CDR3aa: CASSMVALGANVLTF; CDR3nt: TGTGCCAGTAGTATGGTTGCGCTTGGGGCCAACGTCCTGACTTTC
v_gene: TRBV28; j_gene: TRBJ1-4; d_gene: TRBD1; abundance: .; CDR3aa: CASSASGGAGEKLFF; CDR3nt: TGTGCCAGCAGTGCTTCAGGGGGCGCGGGAGAAAAACTGTTTTTT
v_gene: TRBV27; j_gene: TRBJ1-5; d_gene: TRBD1; abundance: .; CDR3aa: CASSWTGTGHNQPQHF; CDR3nt: TGTGCCAGCAGTTGGACCGGGACAGGGCACAATCAGCCCCAGCATTTT
v_gene: TRBV5-5; j_gene: TRBJ2-1; d_gene: .; abundance: .; CDR3aa: CASASSGFLSYNEQFF; CDR3nt: TGTGCCAGCGCTTCTTCGGGCTTTCTGTCCTACAATGAGCAGTTCTTC